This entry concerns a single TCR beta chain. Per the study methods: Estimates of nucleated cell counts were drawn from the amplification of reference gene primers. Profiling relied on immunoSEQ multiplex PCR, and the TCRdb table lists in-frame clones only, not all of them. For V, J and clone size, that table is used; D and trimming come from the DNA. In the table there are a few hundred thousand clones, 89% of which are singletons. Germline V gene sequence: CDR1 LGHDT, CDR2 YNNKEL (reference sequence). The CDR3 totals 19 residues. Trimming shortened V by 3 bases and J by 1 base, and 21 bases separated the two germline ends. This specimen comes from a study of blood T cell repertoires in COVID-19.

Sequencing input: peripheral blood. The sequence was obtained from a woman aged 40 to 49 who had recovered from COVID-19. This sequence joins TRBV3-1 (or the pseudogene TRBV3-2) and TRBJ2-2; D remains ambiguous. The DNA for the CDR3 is TGTGCCAGCAGCCATAGTCTATATCACCTCACTATGAACACCGGGGAGCTGTTTTTT. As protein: CASSHSLYHLTMNTGELFF.